This is a list of T cell receptor beta chains from one sample in a study of OX40 agonist ivuxolimab in advanced cancers. Only in-frame clones appear in the TCRdb table, and some are missing; sequencing was by immunoSEQ multiplex PCR. The repertoire holds over 30,000 clones, with 82% as singletons. This specimen was CD4+ or CD8+ T cells sorted from blood, taken in a trial of the OX40 agonist ivuxolimab. The origin of the receptors is an adult with an advanced solid tumor such as melanoma, head and neck, liver or kidney cancer. Both conserved end residues are part of each CDR3. D genes are given only for firm matches. Size is stated for part of the rows, as once, few or many counts, or as a class when the clone is expanded.

V	D	J	size	DNA	CDR3
TRBV4-3	TRBD2	TRBJ2-3	.	TGCGCCAGCAGCCAAGACCTCCTTACGGGGGGAAGCACAGATACGCAGTATTTT	CASSQDLLTGGSTDTQYF
TRBV2	TRBD1	TRBJ2-2	.	TGTGCCAGCAGTGACGGGGCAGGGGGCACCGGGGAGCTGTTTTTT	CASSDGAGGTGELFF
TRBV6-1	.	TRBJ1-2	.	TGTGCCAGCACCTTTCAGGGAGGCTATGGCTACACCTTC	CASTFQGGYGYTF
TRBV7-9	TRBD2	TRBJ2-3	.	TGTGCCAGCAGCTGGGGACTAGCGGGGCGCACGCATACGCAGTATTTT	CASSWGLAGRTHTQYF
TRBV2	TRBD1	TRBJ2-7	.	TGTGCCAGCAGTGAAGCAGAGGGGGCATGGGGTAAAGACTACTTC	CASSEAEGAWGKDYF
TRBV6-5	.	TRBJ1-6	.	TGTGCCAGCAGTTACGAAACGGACCGTTTCCCCCTCCACTTT	CASSYETDRFPLHF
TRBV6-6	.	TRBJ1-1	.	TGTGCCAGCAGTTATGGGGAAAACACTGAAGCTTTCTTT	CASSYGENTEAFF
TRBV7-2	TRBD2	TRBJ2-3	.	TGTGCCAGCAGCTTAGCTTCTAGCGGGGGGCCAAATACGCAGTATTTT	CASSLASSGGPNTQYF
TRBV20-1	.	TRBJ1-1	once	TGCAGTGCTAGAGGGCTGGGGGCCGCTTTCTTT	CSARGLGAAFF
TRBV18	.	TRBJ2-2	.	TGTGCCAGCTCACCTCAAAGGGCGGAGGGGGAGCTGTTTTTT	CASSPQRAEGELFF
TRBV6-1	TRBD1	TRBJ2-2	.	TGTGCCAGCAGTGAAATGGGACAGGGACCCGGGGAGCTGTTTTTT	CASSEMGQGPGELFF
TRBV9	.	TRBJ1-5	.	TGTGCCAGCAGCGTGGGGAACCTCATAGGGCCCCAGCATTTT	CASSVGNLIGPQHF
TRBV10-3	.	TRBJ1-1	.	TGTGCCACAATGGCCCCGACAGGTTCAAGGGAAGCTTTCTTT	CATMAPTGSREAFF
TRBV30	TRBD1	TRBJ1-4	.	TGTGCCTGGAGTCCAAGACAGGGAGGGTGGCCCTTGCGCGAAAAACTGTTTTTT	CAWSPRQGGWPLREKLFF
TRBV18	.	TRBJ2-3	.	TGTGCCAGCTCACGATCCACAGATACGCAGTATTTT	CASSRSTDTQYF
TRBV7-8	TRBD2	TRBJ2-7	.	TGTGCCAGCAGCTTATATAGCGGGGGGGACTCCTACGAGCAGTACTTC	CASSLYSGGDSYEQYF
TRBV10-3	.	TRBJ2-3	.	TGTGCCATCAGTGAGGGGTCAGATACGCAGTATTTT	CAISEGSDTQYF
TRBV5-4	TRBD1	TRBJ1-1	.	TGTGCCAGCAGCTTGCAGGGGGCAAACACTGAAGCTTTCTTT	CASSLQGANTEAFF
TRBV11-1	TRBD2	TRBJ2-2	.	TGTGCCAGCCGCCGGTCCGGGGGGGCTGACACCGGGGAGCTGTTTTTT	CASRRSGGADTGELFF
TRBV19	.	TRBJ2-1	.	TGTGCCAGTAGTATAGAGAGCGGTCGCTACAATGAGCAGTTCTTC	CASSIESGRYNEQFF
TRBV7-2	.	TRBJ2-5	.	TGTGCCAGCAGCTTCGGACAAGTGGAGACCCAGTACTTC	CASSFGQVETQYF
TRBV18	TRBD1	TRBJ1-1	few	TGTGCCAGCTCAGCCAACAGGGGGCACACTGAAGCTTTCTTT	CASSANRGHTEAFF
TRBV7-3	.	TRBJ2-1	.	TGTGCCAGCAGCCCGCAACGGACTCTCTACAATGAGCAGTTCTTC	CASSPQRTLYNEQFF
TRBV2	.	TRBJ1-2	.	TGTGCCAGCCTCCTAGACTATGGCTACACCTTC	CASLLDYGYTF
TRBV30	TRBD1	TRBJ2-3	once	TGTGCCTGGAATGGCGGACAGGGGACAGATACGCAGTATTTT	CAWNGGQGTDTQYF
TRBV7-2	.	TRBJ2-1	.	TGTGCCAGCAGCATAGACTCGAGGTCCTACAATGAGCAGTTCTTC	CASSIDSRSYNEQFF
TRBV29-1	.	TRBJ2-2	.	TGCAGCGTTGAAGATGGGACAAGGAACACCGGGGAGCTGTTTTTT	CSVEDGTRNTGELFF
TRBV7-9	.	TRBJ2-2	.	TGTGCCAGCAGCCTCCGGCCGGACACCGGGGAGCTGTTTTTT	CASSLRPDTGELFF
TRBV2	.	TRBJ2-2	.	TGTGCCAGCAGTTCGATAGGGAACACCGGGGAGCTGTTTTTT	CASSSIGNTGELFF
TRBV5-4	.	TRBJ1-1	.	TGTGCCAGCAGCATTGGAGGCCTGATGAACACTGAAGCTTTCTTT	CASSIGGLMNTEAFF
TRBV10-1	.	TRBJ2-5	once	TGCGCCAGTTCCGAGTCGGGCGGACTTCAAGAGACCCAGTACTTC	CASSESGGLQETQYF
TRBV5-1	TRBD2	TRBJ2-5	.	TGCGCCAGCAGCCCTAGCGGGGGGAAAGAGACCCAGTACTTC	CASSPSGGKETQYF
TRBV5-5	.	TRBJ1-3	.	TGTGCCAGCAGCTTGGGCCCGACAGTGGCTGGAAACACCATATATTTT	CASSLGPTVAGNTIYF
TRBV10-3	TRBD1	TRBJ1-2	.	TGTGCCATCAGTGGTACAGGGGGCGAAGACTATGGCTACACCTTC	CAISGTGGEDYGYTF
TRBV18	TRBD2	TRBJ2-4	.	TGTGCCAGCTCACCGCCCGGGAGGACAACCGAAGCCAAAAACATTCAGTACTTC	CASSPPGRTTEAKNIQYF
TRBV7-2	.	TRBJ1-3	.	TGTGCCAGCAGCCCCTGGACAGCTCGCTCCTCTGGAAACACCATATATTTT	CASSPWTARSSGNTIYF
TRBV5-6	TRBD1	TRBJ1-2	.	TGTGCCAGCAGCTACCCGGGACAGGGGTATGGCTACACCTTC	CASSYPGQGYGYTF
TRBV7-2	TRBD2	TRBJ2-3	.	TGTGCCAGCAGCTCATGGACTAGCGGGGGGGGTACGCAGTATTTT	CASSSWTSGGGTQYF
TRBV5-1	.	TRBJ2-3	.	TGCGCCAGCAGCTCTCTCTTTACACTCACAGATACGCAGTATTTT	CASSSLFTLTDTQYF
TRBV5-1	.	TRBJ1-2	.	TGCGCCAGCAGCGTCCAGGTAGCTAACTATGGCTACACCTTC	CASSVQVANYGYTF
TRBV10-2	TRBD1	TRBJ2-6	once	TGCGCCAGCCTGGGTCAGGGGGCTGGGGCCAACGTCCTGACTTTC	CASLGQGAGANVLTF
TRBV18	.	TRBJ2-2	.	TGTGCCAGCTCCCCCGACAGGACGAACACCGGGGAGCTGTTTTTT	CASSPDRTNTGELFF
TRBV19	TRBD1	TRBJ2-7	.	TGTGCCAGTAGGACGACAGGGTTGGGCGAGCAGTACTTC	CASRTTGLGEQYF
TRBV7-6	TRBD2	TRBJ2-5	.	TGTGCCAGTAGCCGGGGGCCTAGCGGGGGGCCACCTCAAGAGACCCAGTACTTC	CASSRGPSGGPPQETQYF